This is a list of T cell receptor beta chains from one sample in a study of T cells in Graves' hyperthyroidism and ophthalmopathy. TCRdb itself ran the multiplex PCR reads through MiXCR, one entry per CDR3 protein. This table has under 750,000 distinct CDR3 sequences, 15% to 20% appearing once. Material for sequencing was blood. Receptors originate from a woman aged 45 to 65 with Graves' hyperthyroidism that later progressed to Graves' ophthalmopathy. Both conserved end residues are part of each CDR3. A D gene is named only where the DNA matches it firmly. Part of the rows lack a size; the others show once, few, many or a class for expanded clones.

j_gene: TRBJ1-2
d_gene: NA
abundance: once
v_gene: TRBV25-1
CDR3aa: CASSEYRGQDYGYTF
CDR3nt: TGTGCCAGCAGTGAATACCGGGGGCAGGACTATGGCTACACCTTC

j_gene: TRBJ2-1
d_gene: NA
abundance: few
v_gene: TRBV27
CDR3aa: CASSLSLRYNEQFF
CDR3nt: TGTGCCAGCAGTTTATCGTTGAGGTACAATGAGCAGTTCTTC

j_gene: TRBJ1-1
d_gene: NA
abundance: NA
v_gene: TRBV2
CDR3aa: CTSVQGSAEAFF
CDR3nt: TGTACCAGCGTCCAGGGGAGCGCTGAAGCTTTCTTT

j_gene: TRBJ2-7
d_gene: TRBD1
abundance: NA
v_gene: TRBV27
CDR3aa: CASSPRGQGREQYF
CDR3nt: TGTGCCAGCAGCCCTCGGGGACAGGGCCGCGAGCAGTACTTC

j_gene: TRBJ1-5
d_gene: TRBD1
abundance: once
v_gene: TRBV20-1
CDR3aa: CSARDEGGGGTGGNQPQHF
CDR3nt: TGCAGTGCTAGAGATGAGGGGGGGGGGGGGACAGGGGGCAATCAGCCCCAGCATTTT

j_gene: TRBJ2-7
d_gene: NA
abundance: NA
v_gene: TRBV7-9
CDR3aa: CASSPLNTRSSYEQYF
CDR3nt: TGTGCCAGCAGCCCACTAAACACTAGGAGCTCCTACGAGCAGTACTTC

j_gene: TRBJ1-2
d_gene: NA
abundance: many
v_gene: TRBV6-1
CDR3aa: CASSEANKHYGYTF
CDR3nt: TGTGCCAGCAGTGAAGCGAACAAGCACTATGGCTACACCTTC

j_gene: TRBJ1-3
d_gene: NA
abundance: NA
v_gene: TRBV29-1
CDR3aa: CSVEDEGIGNTIYF
CDR3nt: TGCAGCGTTGAAGATGAAGGGATTGGAAACACCATATATTTT

j_gene: TRBJ1-1
d_gene: TRBD1
abundance: many
v_gene: TRBV2
CDR3aa: CASSETGVNTEAFF
CDR3nt: TGTGCCAGTAGTGAGACAGGGGTGAACACTGAAGCTTTCTTT

j_gene: TRBJ1-1
d_gene: TRBD1
abundance: NA
v_gene: TRBV6-2/TRBV6-3
CDR3aa: CASRPKIDRGDTEAFF
CDR3nt: TGTGCCAGCAGACCCAAGATCGACAGGGGTGACACTGAAGCTTTCTTT

j_gene: TRBJ2-3
d_gene: NA
abundance: NA
v_gene: TRBV29-1
CDR3aa: CSVEDVRGGDTQYF
CDR3nt: TGCAGCGTTGAAGACGTCAGGGGGGGGGATACGCAGTATTTT

j_gene: TRBJ2-2
d_gene: NA
abundance: NA
v_gene: TRBV7-3
CDR3aa: CASSATVSARELFF
CDR3nt: TGTGCCAGCAGCGCGACTGTAAGCGCCAGGGAGCTGTTTTTT

j_gene: TRBJ2-1
d_gene: NA
abundance: NA
v_gene: TRBV5-1
CDR3aa: CASSFQRDEQFF
CDR3nt: TGCGCCAGCAGCTTCCAGCGGGATGAGCAGTTCTTC

j_gene: TRBJ1-6
d_gene: NA
abundance: few
v_gene: TRBV20-1
CDR3aa: CSASFDKLHF
CDR3nt: TGCAGTGCTAGTTTCGACAAACTCCACTTT

j_gene: TRBJ1-5
d_gene: NA
abundance: few
v_gene: TRBV6-1
CDR3aa: CASIRGIGSQPQHF
CDR3nt: TGTGCCAGCATCAGGGGAATTGGCAGTCAGCCCCAGCATTTT

j_gene: TRBJ2-7
d_gene: NA
abundance: many
v_gene: TRBV24-1
CDR3aa: CATSPQGSYEQYF
CDR3nt: TGTGCCACCAGCCCGCAGGGTTCCTACGAGCAGTACTTC

j_gene: TRBJ1-2
d_gene: NA
abundance: NA
v_gene: TRBV19
CDR3aa: CASNYRLQGYGYTF
CDR3nt: TGTGCCAGTAACTACAGGTTACAGGGCTATGGCTACACCTTC

j_gene: TRBJ1-4
d_gene: TRBD1
abundance: many
v_gene: TRBV20-1
CDR3aa: CSARQGVGDEKLFF
CDR3nt: TGCAGTGCAAGACAGGGAGTCGGGGATGAAAAACTGTTTTTT

j_gene: TRBJ2-7
d_gene: NA
abundance: many
v_gene: TRBV20-1
CDR3aa: CSATGQASYEQYF
CDR3nt: TGCAGTGCTACTGGGCAGGCCTCCTACGAGCAGTACTTC

j_gene: TRBJ1-2
d_gene: TRBD1
abundance: many
v_gene: TRBV5-1
CDR3aa: CASSTRQGGPNYGYTF
CDR3nt: TGCGCCAGCAGCACGAGACAGGGGGGACCTAACTATGGCTACACCTTC

j_gene: TRBJ1-5
d_gene: NA
abundance: NA
v_gene: TRBV30
CDR3aa: CAWSLGGYSNQPQHF
CDR3nt: TGTGCCTGGAGTTTAGGCGGATATAGCAATCAGCCCCAGCATTTT

j_gene: TRBJ1-1
d_gene: NA
abundance: many
v_gene: TRBV10-3
CDR3aa: CAISEPTDPNTEAFF
CDR3nt: TGTGCCATCAGTGAACCGACAGACCCGAACACTGAAGCTTTCTTT

j_gene: TRBJ2-3
d_gene: TRBD2
abundance: few
v_gene: TRBV6-1
CDR3aa: CASSPGGGGGPDTQYF
CDR3nt: TGTGCCAGCAGTCCGGGGGGAGGAGGCGGACCAGATACGCAGTATTTT

j_gene: TRBJ2-5
d_gene: NA
abundance: NA
v_gene: TRBV12-3/TRBV12-4
CDR3aa: CASSFYTQETQYF
CDR3nt: TGTGCCAGCAGTTTTTACACCCAAGAGACCCAGTACTTC

j_gene: TRBJ2-3
d_gene: TRBD2
abundance: NA
v_gene: TRBV20-1
CDR3aa: CSARWTSGGSRFYTQYF
CDR3nt: TGCAGTGCTAGGTGGACTAGCGGGGGTTCCCGGTTCTATACGCAGTATTTT

j_gene: TRBJ2-7
d_gene: NA
abundance: many
v_gene: TRBV12-3/TRBV12-4
CDR3aa: CASSLGDFSYEQYF
CDR3nt: TGTGCCAGCAGTTTAGGGGACTTCTCCTACGAGCAGTACTTC

j_gene: TRBJ1-2
d_gene: TRBD1
abundance: NA
v_gene: TRBV15
CDR3aa: CATSSDGTGIYGYTF
CDR3nt: TGTGCCACCAGCAGTGACGGGACAGGGATCTATGGCTACACCTTC

j_gene: TRBJ1-1
d_gene: NA
abundance: many
v_gene: TRBV7-9
CDR3aa: CASRITGGNTEAFF
CDR3nt: TGTGCCAGCAGGATAACCGGGGGGAACACTGAAGCTTTCTTT

j_gene: TRBJ2-3
d_gene: NA
abundance: NA
v_gene: TRBV20-1
CDR3aa: CSADTTSSTDTQYF
CDR3nt: TGCAGTGCAGATACAACTTCTAGCACAGATACGCAGTATTTT

j_gene: TRBJ2-2
d_gene: NA
abundance: many
v_gene: TRBV18
CDR3aa: CASSPLEAGATGELFF
CDR3nt: TGTGCCAGCTCACCACTCGAGGCGGGGGCCACCGGGGAGCTGTTTTTT

j_gene: TRBJ1-2
d_gene: NA
abundance: many
v_gene: TRBV11-3
CDR3aa: CASSLDSRGHGYTF
CDR3nt: TGTGCCAGCAGCTTAGATTCTCGAGGCCATGGCTACACCTTC

j_gene: TRBJ1-5
d_gene: NA
abundance: few
v_gene: TRBV6-1
CDR3aa: CASSGDFNQPQHF
CDR3nt: TGTGCCAGCAGTGGGGATTTCAATCAGCCCCAGCATTTT

j_gene: TRBJ2-3
d_gene: NA
abundance: few
v_gene: TRBV11-2
CDR3aa: CASYSQGDLAGTDTQYF
CDR3nt: TGTGCCAGCTATAGCCAGGGGGACTTGGCGGGCACAGATACGCAGTATTTT